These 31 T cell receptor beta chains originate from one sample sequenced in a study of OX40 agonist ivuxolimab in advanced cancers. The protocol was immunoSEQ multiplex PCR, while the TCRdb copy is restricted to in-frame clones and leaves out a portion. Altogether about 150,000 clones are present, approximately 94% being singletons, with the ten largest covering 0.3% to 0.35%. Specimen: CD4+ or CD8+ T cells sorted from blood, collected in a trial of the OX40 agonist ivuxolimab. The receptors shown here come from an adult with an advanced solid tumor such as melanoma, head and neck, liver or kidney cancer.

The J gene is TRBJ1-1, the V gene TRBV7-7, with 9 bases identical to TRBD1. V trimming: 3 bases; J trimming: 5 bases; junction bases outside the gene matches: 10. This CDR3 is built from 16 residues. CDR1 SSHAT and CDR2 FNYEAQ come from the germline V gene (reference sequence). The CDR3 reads CASSFKQGASQTEAFF. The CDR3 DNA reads TGTGCCAGCAGCTTCAAACAGGGGGCCTCCCAGACTGAAGCTTTCTTT.

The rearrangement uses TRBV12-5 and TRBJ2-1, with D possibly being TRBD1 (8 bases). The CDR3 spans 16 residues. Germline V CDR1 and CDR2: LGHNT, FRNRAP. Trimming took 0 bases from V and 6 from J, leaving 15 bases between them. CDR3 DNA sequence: TGTGCTAGTGGTTTGGTACGAACAGGGGGGGCCAATGAGCAGTTCTTC. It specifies CASGLVRTGGANEQFF.

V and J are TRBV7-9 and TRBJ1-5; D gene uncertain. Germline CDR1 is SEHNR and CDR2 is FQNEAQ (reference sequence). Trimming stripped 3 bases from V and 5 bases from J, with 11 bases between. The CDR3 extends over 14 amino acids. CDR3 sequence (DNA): TGTGCCAGCAGCTTGGCGGGTGGGTATCAGCCCCAGCATTTT. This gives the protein CASSLAGGYQPQHF.

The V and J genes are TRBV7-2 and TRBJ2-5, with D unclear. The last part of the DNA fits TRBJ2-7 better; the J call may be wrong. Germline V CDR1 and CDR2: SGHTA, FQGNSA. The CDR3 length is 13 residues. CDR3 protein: CASSLTLFYEQYF. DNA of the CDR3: TGTGCCAGCAGCTTAACGTTGTTCTACGAGCAGTACTTC.

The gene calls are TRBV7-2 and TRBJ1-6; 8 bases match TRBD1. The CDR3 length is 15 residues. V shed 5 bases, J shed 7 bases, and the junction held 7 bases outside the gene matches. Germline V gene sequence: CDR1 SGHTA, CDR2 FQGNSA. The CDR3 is CASSLGQAANSPLHF. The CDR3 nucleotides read TGTGCCAGCAGCCTGGGACAGGCGGCGAATTCACCCCTCCACTTT.

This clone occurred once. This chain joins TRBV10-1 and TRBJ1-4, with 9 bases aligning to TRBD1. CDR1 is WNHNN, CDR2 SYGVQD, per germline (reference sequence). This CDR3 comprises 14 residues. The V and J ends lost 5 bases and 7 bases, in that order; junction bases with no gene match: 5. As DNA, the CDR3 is TGCGCCAGCAGTTCGGACAGGGGAGGTGAAAAACTGTTTTTT. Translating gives CASSSDRGGEKLFF.

The CDR3, as DNA: TGTGCCAGCAGCTTGCGGGACTACGCCACCTACGAGCAGTACTTC. It specifies CASSLRDYATYEQYF. This sequence joins TRBV7-8 and TRBJ2-7, with 7 bases identical to TRBD2. The germline V gene has CDR1 SGHVS and CDR2 FQNEAQ. The CDR3 runs 15 residues. V lost 3 bases, J lost 2 bases, and 7 bases stayed unmatched. The entire variable domain, with the rest obtained from reference TRBV7-8 and TRBJ2-7, is as follows: GAGVSQSPRYKVAKRGQDVALRCDPISGHVSLFWYQQALGQGPEFLTYFQNEAQLDKSGLPSDRFFAERPEGSVSTLKIQRTQQEDSAVYLCASSLRDYATYEQYFGPGTRLTVT.

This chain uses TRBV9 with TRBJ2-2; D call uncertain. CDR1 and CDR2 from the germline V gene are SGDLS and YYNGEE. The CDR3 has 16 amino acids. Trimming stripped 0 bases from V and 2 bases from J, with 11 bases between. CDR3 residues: CASSVEARPNTGELFF. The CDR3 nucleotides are TGTGCCAGCAGCGTAGAGGCTAGGCCCAACACCGGGGAGCTGTTTTTT.

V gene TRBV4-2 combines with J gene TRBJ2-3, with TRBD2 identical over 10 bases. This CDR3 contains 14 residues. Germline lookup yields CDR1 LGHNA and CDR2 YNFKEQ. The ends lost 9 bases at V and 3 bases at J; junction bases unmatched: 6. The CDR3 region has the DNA TGTGCCAGTGTAGCTAGCGGGAGTACAGATACGCAGTATTTT. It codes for CASVASGSTDTQYF.

CDR3 sequence reads: CASSPDGGGDTEAFF. In DNA, the CDR3 is TGTGCCAGCAGCCCCGACGGGGGCGGGGACACTGAAGCTTTCTTT. The V gene is TRBV5-4, the J gene TRBJ1-1, with D possibly being TRBD1 (6 bases). This CDR3 spans 15 amino acids. From germline, CDR1 is SGHNT and CDR2 YYREEE (reference sequence). The V end was cut by 4 bases, the J end by 3 bases, with 16 bases between. Full variable domain (rest looked up from reference TRBV5-4 and TRBJ1-1): ETGVTQSPTHLIKTRGQQVTLRCSSQSGHNTVSWYQQALGQGPQFIFQYYREEENGRGNFPPRFSGLQFPNYSSELNVNALELDDSALYLCASSPDGGGDTEAFFGQGTRLTVV.

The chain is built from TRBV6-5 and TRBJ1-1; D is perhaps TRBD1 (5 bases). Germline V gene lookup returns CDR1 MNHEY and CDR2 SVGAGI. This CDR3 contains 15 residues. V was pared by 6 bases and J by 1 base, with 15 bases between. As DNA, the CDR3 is TGTGCCAGCAGCCCCGGGAGTCAGGGGAACACTGAAGCTTTCTTT. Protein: CASSPGSQGNTEAFF.

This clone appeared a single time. The CDR3 nucleotides are TGTGCCAGCAGCGTATCGGACCCCCGGAGCACCCAGTACTTC. It translates to CASSVSDPRSTQYF. The V call is TRBV9, the J call TRBJ2-5; D unclear. CDR3 size: 14 residues. V dropped 1 base and J dropped 8 bases, with 15 bases sitting between them. From germline, CDR1 is SGDLS and CDR2 YYNGEE.

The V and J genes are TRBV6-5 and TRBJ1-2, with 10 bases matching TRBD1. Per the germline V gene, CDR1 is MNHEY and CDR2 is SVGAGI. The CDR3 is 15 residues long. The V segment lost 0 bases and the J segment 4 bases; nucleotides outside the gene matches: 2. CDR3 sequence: CASSYSGTGAYGYTF. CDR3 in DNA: TGTGCCAGCAGTTACTCTGGGACAGGGGCCTATGGCTACACCTTC.

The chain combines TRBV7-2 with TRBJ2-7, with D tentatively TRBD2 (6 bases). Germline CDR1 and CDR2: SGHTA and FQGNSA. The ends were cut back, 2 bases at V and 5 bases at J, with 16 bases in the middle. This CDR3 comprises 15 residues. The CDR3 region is CASSLWGRREDEQYF. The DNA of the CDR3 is TGTGCCAGCAGCTTATGGGGGAGGCGGGAAGACGAGCAGTACTTC.

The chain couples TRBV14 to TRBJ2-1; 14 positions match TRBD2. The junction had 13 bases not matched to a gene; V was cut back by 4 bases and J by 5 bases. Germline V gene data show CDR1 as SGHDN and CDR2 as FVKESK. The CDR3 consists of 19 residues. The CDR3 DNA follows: TGTGCCAGCAGCCCAAGTGTGACTAGCGGGAGGGGTCAACACAATGAGCAGTTCTTC. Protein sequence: CASSPSVTSGRGQHNEQFF.

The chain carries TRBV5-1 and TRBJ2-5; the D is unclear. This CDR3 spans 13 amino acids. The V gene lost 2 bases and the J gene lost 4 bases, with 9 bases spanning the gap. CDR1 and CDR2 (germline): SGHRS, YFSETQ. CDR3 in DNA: TGCGCCAGCAGCTTCACAAGGCGAGAGACCCAGTACTTC. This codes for CASSFTRRETQYF.

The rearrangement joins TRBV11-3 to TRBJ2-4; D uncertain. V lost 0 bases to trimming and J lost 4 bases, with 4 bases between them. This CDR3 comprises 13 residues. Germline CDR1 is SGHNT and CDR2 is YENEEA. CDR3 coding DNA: TGTGCCAGCAGCTTAGACTGGAAAAACATTCAGTACTTC. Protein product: CASSLDWKNIQYF. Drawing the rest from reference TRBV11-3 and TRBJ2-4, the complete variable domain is EAGVVQSPRYKIIEKKQPVAFWCNPISGHNTLYWYLQNLGQGPELLIRYENEEAVDDSQLPKDRFSAERLKGVDSTLKIQPAELGDSAVYLCASSLDWKNIQYFGAGTRLSVL.

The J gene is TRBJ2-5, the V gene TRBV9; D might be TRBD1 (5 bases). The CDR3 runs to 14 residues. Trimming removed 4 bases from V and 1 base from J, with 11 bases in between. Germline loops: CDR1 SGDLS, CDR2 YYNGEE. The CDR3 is CASSPRQPQETQYF. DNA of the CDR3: TGTGCCAGCAGCCCAAGACAGCCCCAAGAGACCCAGTACTTC.

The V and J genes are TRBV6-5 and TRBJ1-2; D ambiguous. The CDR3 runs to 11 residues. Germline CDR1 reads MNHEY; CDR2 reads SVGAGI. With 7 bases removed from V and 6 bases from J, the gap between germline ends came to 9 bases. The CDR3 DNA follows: TGTGCCAGCACCTGGGCTCATGGCTACACCTTC. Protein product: CASTWAHGYTF.

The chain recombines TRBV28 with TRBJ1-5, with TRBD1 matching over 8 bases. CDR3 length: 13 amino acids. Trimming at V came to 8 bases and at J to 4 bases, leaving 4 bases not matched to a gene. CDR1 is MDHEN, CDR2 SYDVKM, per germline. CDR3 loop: CASGDRGNQPQHF. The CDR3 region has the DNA TGTGCCAGCGGCGACAGGGGAAATCAGCCCCAGCATTTT.

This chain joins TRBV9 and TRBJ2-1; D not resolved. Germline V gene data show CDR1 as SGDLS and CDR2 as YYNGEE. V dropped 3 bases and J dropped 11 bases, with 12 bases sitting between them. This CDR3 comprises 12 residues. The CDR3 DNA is TGTGCCAGCAGCGCCCCTGAAAACCAGCAGTTCTTC. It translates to CASSAPENQQFF.

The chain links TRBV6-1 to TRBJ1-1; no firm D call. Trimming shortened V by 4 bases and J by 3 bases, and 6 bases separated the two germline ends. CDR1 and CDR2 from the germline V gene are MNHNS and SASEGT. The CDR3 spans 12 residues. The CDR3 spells CASSVTDTEAFF. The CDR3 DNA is TGTGCCAGCAGTGTCACGGACACTGAAGCTTTCTTT.

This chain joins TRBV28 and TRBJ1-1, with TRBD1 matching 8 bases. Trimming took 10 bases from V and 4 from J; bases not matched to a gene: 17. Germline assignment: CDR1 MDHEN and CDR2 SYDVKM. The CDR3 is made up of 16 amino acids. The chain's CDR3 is CAIKAPGGAGGTEAFF. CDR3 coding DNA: TGTGCCATCAAGGCCCCAGGGGGCGCCGGTGGCACTGAAGCTTTCTTT.

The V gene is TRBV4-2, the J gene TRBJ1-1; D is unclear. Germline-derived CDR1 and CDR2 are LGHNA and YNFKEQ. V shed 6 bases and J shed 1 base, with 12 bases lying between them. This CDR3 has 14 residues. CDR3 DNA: TGTGCCAGCAGTCTTATCTTCCCGAACACTGAAGCTTTCTTT. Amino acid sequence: CASSLIFPNTEAFF.

CDR3 in amino acids: CASSARGRGGPYNEQFF. The CDR3 DNA follows: TGTGCCAGCAGCGCCAGGGGGCGGGGGGGCCCCTACAATGAGCAGTTCTTC. This rearrangement joins TRBV9 to TRBJ2-1, with D possibly being TRBD2 (9 bases). V gave up 3 bases and J gave up 2 bases, with 18 bases separating them. The CDR3 consists of 17 residues. CDR1 is SGDLS, CDR2 YYNGEE, per germline.

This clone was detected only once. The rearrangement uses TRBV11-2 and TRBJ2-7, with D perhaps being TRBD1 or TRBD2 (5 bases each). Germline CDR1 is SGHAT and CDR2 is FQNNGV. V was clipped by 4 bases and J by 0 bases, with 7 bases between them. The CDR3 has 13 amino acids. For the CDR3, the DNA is TGTGCCAGCAGCTGGGACCGCTCCTACGAGCAGTACTTC. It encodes CASSWDRSYEQYF.

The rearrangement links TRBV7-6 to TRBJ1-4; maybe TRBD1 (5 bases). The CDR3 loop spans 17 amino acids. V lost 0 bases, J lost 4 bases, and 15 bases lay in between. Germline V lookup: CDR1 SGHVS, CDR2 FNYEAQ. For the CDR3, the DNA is TGTGCCAGCAGCTTAGCGCCTTTCGGAGGGGTTAATGAAAAACTGTTTTTT. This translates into CASSLAPFGGVNEKLFF.

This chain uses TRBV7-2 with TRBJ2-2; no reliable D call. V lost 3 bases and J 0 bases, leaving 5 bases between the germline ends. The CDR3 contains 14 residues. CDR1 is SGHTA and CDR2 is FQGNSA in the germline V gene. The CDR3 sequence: CASSFNANTGELFF. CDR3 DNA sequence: TGTGCCAGCAGCTTTAACGCGAACACCGGGGAGCTGTTTTTT.

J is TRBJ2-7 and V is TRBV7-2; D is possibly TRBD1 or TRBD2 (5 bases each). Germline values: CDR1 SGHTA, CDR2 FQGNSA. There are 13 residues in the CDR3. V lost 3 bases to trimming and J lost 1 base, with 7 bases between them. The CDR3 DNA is TGTGCCAGCAGCTTCAGGGAGTCCTACGAGCAGTACTTC. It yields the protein CASSFRESYEQYF.

This chain's CDR3 is CASTPGRTGNTIYF. Here the CDR3 DNA reads TGTGCCAGCACGCCCGGGAGGACTGGAAACACCATATATTTT. The rearrangement uses TRBV11-2 and TRBJ1-3; D gene unclear. V dropped 7 bases and J dropped 2 bases, with 12 bases sitting between them. This CDR3 comprises 14 residues. Germline CDR1 SGHAT, CDR2 FQNNGV.

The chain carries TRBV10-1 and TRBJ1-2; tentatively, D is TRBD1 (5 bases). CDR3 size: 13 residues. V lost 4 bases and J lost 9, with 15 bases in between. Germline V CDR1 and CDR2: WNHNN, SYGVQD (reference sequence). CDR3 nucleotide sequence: TGCGCCAGCAGTGGCCAGGGTGACTTCAGCTACACCTTC. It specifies CASSGQGDFSYTF.